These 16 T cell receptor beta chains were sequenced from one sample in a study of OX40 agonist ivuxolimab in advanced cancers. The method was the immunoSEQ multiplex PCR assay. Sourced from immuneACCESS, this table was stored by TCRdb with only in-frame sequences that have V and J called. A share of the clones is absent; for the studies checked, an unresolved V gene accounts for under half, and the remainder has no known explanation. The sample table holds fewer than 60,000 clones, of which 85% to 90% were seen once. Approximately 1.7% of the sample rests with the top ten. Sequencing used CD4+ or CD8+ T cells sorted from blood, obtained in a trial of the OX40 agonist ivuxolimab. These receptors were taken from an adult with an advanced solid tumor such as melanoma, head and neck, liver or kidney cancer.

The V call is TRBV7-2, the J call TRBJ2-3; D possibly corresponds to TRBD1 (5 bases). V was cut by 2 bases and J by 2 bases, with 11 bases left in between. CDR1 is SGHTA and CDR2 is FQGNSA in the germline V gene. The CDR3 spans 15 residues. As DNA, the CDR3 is TGTGCCAGCAGCTTAATGCAGGGCCTCACAGATACGCAGTATTTT. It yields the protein CASSLMQGLTDTQYF.

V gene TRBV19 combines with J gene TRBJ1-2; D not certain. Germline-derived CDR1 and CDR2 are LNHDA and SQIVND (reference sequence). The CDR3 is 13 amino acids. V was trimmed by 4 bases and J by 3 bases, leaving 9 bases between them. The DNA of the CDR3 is TGTGCCAGTAGTACGGGCGAGGACTATGGCTACACCTTC. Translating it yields CASSTGEDYGYTF.

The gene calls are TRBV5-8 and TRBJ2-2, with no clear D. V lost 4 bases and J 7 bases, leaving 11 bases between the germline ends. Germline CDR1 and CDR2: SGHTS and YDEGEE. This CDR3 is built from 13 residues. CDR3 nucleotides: TGTGCCAGCAGCCATAGGACGTACGGGGAGCTGTTTTTT. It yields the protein CASSHRTYGELFF.

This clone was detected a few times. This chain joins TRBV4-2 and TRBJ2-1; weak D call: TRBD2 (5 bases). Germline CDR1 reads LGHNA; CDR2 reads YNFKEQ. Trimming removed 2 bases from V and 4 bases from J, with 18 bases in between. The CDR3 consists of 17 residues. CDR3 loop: CASSQPTTSTPYNEQFF. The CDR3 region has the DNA TGTGCCAGCAGCCAACCTACCACTAGTACACCGTACAATGAGCAGTTCTTC.

The CDR3 reads CASSPGGGGGANEQFF. CDR3 sequence (DNA): TGTGCCAGCAGCCCCGGGGGTGGCGGGGGGGCCAATGAGCAGTTCTTC. The chain recombines TRBV5-4 with TRBJ2-1; TRBD2 matches 9 bases. CDR1 and CDR2 from the germline V gene are SGHNT and YYREEE (reference sequence). Germline trimming cut 4 bases from V and 6 bases from J; bases unmatched to any gene: 11. CDR3 size: 16 residues.

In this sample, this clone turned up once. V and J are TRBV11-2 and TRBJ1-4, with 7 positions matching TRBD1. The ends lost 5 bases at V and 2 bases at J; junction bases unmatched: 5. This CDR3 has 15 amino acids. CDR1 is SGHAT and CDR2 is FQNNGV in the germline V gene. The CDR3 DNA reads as TGTGCCAGCAGCGACTACAGGGGCACTAATGAAAAACTGTTTTTT. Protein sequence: CASSDYRGTNEKLFF.

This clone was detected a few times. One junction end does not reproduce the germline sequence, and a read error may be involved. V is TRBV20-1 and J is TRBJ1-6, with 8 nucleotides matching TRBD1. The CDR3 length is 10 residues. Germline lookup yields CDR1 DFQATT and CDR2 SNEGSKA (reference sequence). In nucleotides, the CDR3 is TGCAGTGCAGAGGGACAGGCACCCCCTTTT. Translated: CSAEGQAPPF.

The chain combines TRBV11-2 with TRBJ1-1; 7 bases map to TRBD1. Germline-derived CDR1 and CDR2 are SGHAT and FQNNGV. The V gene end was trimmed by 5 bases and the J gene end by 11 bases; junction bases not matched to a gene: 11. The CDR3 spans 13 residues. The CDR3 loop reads CASSPTGVRFAFF. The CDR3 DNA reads TGTGCCAGCAGCCCTACAGGGGTCCGGTTTGCTTTCTTT. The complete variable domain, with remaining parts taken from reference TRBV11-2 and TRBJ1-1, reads EAGVAQSPRYKIIEKRQSVAFWCNPISGHATLYWYQQILGQGPKLLIQFQNNGVVDDSQLPKDRFSAERLKGVDSTLKIQPAKLEDSAVYLCASSPTGVRFAFFGQGTRLTVV.

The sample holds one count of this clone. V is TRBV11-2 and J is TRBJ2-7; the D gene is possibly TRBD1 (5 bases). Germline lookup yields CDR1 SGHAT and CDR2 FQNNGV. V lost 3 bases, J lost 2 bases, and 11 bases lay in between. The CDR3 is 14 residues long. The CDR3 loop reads CASSFSRATYEQYF. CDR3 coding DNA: TGTGCCAGCAGCTTTTCCAGGGCCACCTACGAGCAGTACTTC.

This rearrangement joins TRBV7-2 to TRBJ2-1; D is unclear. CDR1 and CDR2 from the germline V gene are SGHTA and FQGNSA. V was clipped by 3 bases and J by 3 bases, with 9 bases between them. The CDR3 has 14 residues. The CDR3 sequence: CASSFRPNYNEQFF. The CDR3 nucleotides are TGTGCCAGCAGCTTTCGCCCAAACTACAATGAGCAGTTCTTC.

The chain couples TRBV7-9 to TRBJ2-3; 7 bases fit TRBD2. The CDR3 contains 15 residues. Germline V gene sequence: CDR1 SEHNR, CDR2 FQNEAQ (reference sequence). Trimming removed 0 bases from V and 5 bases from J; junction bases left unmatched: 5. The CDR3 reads CASSLAGGLGDTQYF. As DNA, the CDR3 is TGTGCCAGCAGCTTAGCGGGAGGGCTCGGAGATACGCAGTATTTT.

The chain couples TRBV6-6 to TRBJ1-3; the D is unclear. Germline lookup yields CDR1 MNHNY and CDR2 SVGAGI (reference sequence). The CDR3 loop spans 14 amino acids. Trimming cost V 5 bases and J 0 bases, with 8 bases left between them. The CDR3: CASSVPGSGNTIYF. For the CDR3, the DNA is TGTGCCAGCAGTGTTCCCGGCTCTGGAAACACCATATATTTT.

CDR3 region: CASSPDGTTYEQYF. The CDR3 DNA reads as TGTGCCAGCTCACCGGACGGGACCACCTACGAGCAGTACTTC. V and J are TRBV18 and TRBJ2-7; TRBD1 or TRBD2 may be the D gene (5 bases each). With 3 bases removed from V and 2 bases from J, the gap between germline ends came to 11 bases. The CDR3 sequence is 14 residues long. Per germline, CDR1 KGHSH and CDR2 LQKENI.

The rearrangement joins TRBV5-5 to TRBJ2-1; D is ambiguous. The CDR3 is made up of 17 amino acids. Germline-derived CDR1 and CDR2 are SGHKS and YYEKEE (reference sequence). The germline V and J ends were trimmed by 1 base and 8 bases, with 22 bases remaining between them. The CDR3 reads CASSLQVASLARDEQFF. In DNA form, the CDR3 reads TGTGCCAGCAGCTTGCAGGTTGCCAGTCTTGCTCGCGATGAGCAGTTCTTC.

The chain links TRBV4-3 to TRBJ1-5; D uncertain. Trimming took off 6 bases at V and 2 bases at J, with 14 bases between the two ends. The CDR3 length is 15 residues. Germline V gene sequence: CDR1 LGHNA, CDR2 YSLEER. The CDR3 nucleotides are TGCGCCAGCAGTTTGTGGGCCCCGGGCAATCAGCCCCAGCATTTT. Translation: CASSLWAPGNQPQHF.

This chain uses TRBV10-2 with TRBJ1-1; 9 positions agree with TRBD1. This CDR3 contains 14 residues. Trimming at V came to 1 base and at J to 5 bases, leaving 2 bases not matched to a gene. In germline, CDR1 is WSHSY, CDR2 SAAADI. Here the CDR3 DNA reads TGCGCCAGCAGTGAGTATGGACAGGGGACTGAAGCTTTCTTT. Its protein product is CASSEYGQGTEAFF.